This entry lists 13 T cell receptor beta chains sequenced from one sample in a study of CD8+ T cells in alopecia areata. Isolated RNA was reverse transcribed into cDNA used as the sequencing template. TCRdb keeps only in-frame clones here, not all; method: immunoSEQ multiplex PCR. The table has about 100,000 clones, roughly 60% seen once; the top ten hold about 20%. Sequenced: CD8+ T cells sorted from blood. Every receptor here comes from a human donor in good health.

The J gene is TRBJ2-7, the V gene TRBV28; no definite D call. Trimming pared 5 bases from V and 0 bases from J, leaving 17 bases between. The CDR3 length is 16 residues. In germline, CDR1 is MDHEN, CDR2 SYDVKM. DNA for the CDR3: TGTGCCAGCAGTACCCAGTGGACGGGTATCTCCTACGAGCAGTACTTC. Residues: CASSTQWTGISYEQYF.

This clone was observed once. The CDR3 sequence: CASSHGTGVNEQFF. Here the CDR3 DNA reads TGCGCCAGCAGCCATGGGACGGGGGTCAATGAGCAGTTCTTC. J is TRBJ2-1 and V is TRBV4-1; a weak D match, TRBD2 (6 bases). Trimming took 3 bases from V and 6 from J, leaving 12 bases between them. CDR1 is MGHRA, CDR2 YSYEKL, per germline. CDR3 length: 14 amino acids.

This clone was seen more than once but under ten times. The chain carries TRBV5-1 and TRBJ1-2, with TRBD1 matching over 9 bases. This CDR3 comprises 19 residues. CDR1 and CDR2 from the germline V gene are SGHRS and YFSETQ. Unmatched junction bases numbered 21, after V lost 4 bases and J lost 5 bases. CDR3 coding DNA: TGCGCCAGCAGCCCCAATCTACCTTGGGGACAGGGAATAACATATGGCTACACCTTC. This translates into CASSPNLPWGQGITYGYTF.

This clone was counted a single time. V gene TRBV7-6 combines with J gene TRBJ2-3; D not resolved. This CDR3 comprises 14 residues. V was cut by 5 bases and J by 4 bases, with 13 bases left in between. Per the germline V gene, CDR1 is SGHVS and CDR2 is FNYEAQ. CDR3 residues: CASSPRIGSDTQYF. CDR3 sequence (DNA): TGTGCCAGCAGCCCCCGGATAGGGTCAGATACGCAGTATTTT.

The chain has TRBV13 and TRBJ2-5, with unresolved D. Between the trimmed V and J ends, which lost 5 bases and 2 bases, there was a span of 15 bases. The CDR3 totals 15 residues. Per the germline V gene, CDR1 is PRHDT and CDR2 is FYEKMQ (reference sequence). The CDR3: CASSPAVSQQETQYF. CDR3 sequence (DNA): TGTGCCAGCAGCCCAGCAGTTAGTCAGCAAGAGACCCAGTACTTC. The variable domain in full, with the rest retrieved from reference TRBV13 and TRBJ2-5, is AAGVIQSPRHLIKEKRETATLKCYPIPRHDTVYWYQQGPGQDPQFLISFYEKMQSDKGSIPDRFSAQQFSDYHSELNMSSLELGDSALYFCASSPAVSQQETQYFGPGTRLLVL.

This clone was picked up a small number of times. The CDR3 is CASSVAVLTNTGELFF. In nucleotides, the CDR3 is TGTGCCAGCAGCGTAGCTGTTCTAACCAACACCGGGGAGCTGTTTTTT. V gene TRBV9 combines with J gene TRBJ2-2; no clear D gene. The CDR3 loop spans 16 amino acids. CDR1 is SGDLS and CDR2 is YYNGEE in the germline V gene. Trimming took off 0 bases at V and 2 bases at J, with 11 bases between the two ends.

The chain has TRBV5-1 and TRBJ1-2; D is undetermined. The CDR3 contains 9 residues. Germline CDR1 and CDR2: SGHRS and YFSETQ. Trimming removed 8 bases at V and 6 bases at J, with 5 bases between. CDR3 DNA sequence: TGCGCCAGACAAGATGGCTACACCTTC. Translation gives CARQDGYTF.

This clone has a single count. The V call is TRBV4-3, the J call TRBJ2-7; no clear D. This CDR3 spans 14 amino acids. Per the germline V gene, CDR1 is LGHNA and CDR2 is YSLEER. V was shortened by 0 bases and J by 5 bases, with 11 bases between the two germline ends. The CDR3 nucleotides read TGCGCCAGCAGCCAAGATGGAGAATTGGACGAGCAGTACTTC. Translated, it gives CASSQDGELDEQYF.

The chain is built from TRBV29-1 and TRBJ2-5; perhaps TRBD2 as D (6 bases). The germline V and J ends were trimmed by 8 bases and 4 bases, with 14 bases remaining between them. The CDR3 is made up of 12 amino acids. From germline, CDR1 is SQVTM and CDR2 ANQGSEA. CDR3 in amino acids: CSQVRGGETQYF. CDR3 sequence (DNA): TGCAGCCAAGTGAGGGGAGGAGAGACCCAGTACTTC.

The chain is built from TRBV30 and TRBJ1-1, with D unresolved. Germline values: CDR1 GTSNPN, CDR2 SVGIG (reference sequence). The V end was cut by 2 bases, the J end by 5 bases, with 15 bases between. This CDR3 has 14 residues. Here the CDR3 DNA reads TGTGCCTGGAGTACCGGTCGGGGAAGAACTGAAGCTTTCTTT. Protein: CAWSTGRGRTEAFF.

The chain employs TRBV5-6 and TRBJ1-2; no definite D call. CDR1 and CDR2 from the germline V gene are SGHDT and YYEEEE. The CDR3 runs to 15 residues. Trimming cost V 1 base and J 2 bases, with 12 bases left between them. CDR3 nucleotide sequence: TGTGCCAGCAGCTTGCCGTACGGGGAAAACTATGGCTACACCTTC. It encodes CASSLPYGENYGYTF.

This clone was picked up a small number of times. The chain carries TRBV5-6 and TRBJ2-7; D ambiguous. V dropped 4 bases and J dropped 4 bases, with 15 bases sitting between them. This CDR3 is built from 14 residues. Germline V gives CDR1 SGHDT, CDR2 YYEEEE. The CDR3 DNA reads TGTGCCAGCAGCGATGGGCCATCCCTATACGAGCAGTACTTC. It specifies CASSDGPSLYEQYF.

The chain couples TRBV5-5 to TRBJ2-7; the D gene is possibly TRBD1 (6 bases). Germline CDR1 reads SGHKS; CDR2 reads YYEKEE (reference sequence). This CDR3 region has 14 residues. The V end lost 1 base, the J end lost 2 bases, and 10 bases lay between the germline ends. CDR3 region: CASSLYPGAYEQYF. CDR3 nucleotide sequence: TGTGCCAGCAGCTTGTATCCAGGGGCCTACGAGCAGTACTTC.